The next 20 T cell receptor beta chains were all read from a single sample in a study of cytomegalovirus exposure and HLA in healthy donors. PCR used 60 Vbeta primers and 13 Jbeta primers. The method was immunoSEQ multiplex PCR; TCRdb's version includes in-frame clones alone and lacks a portion of them. Of more than 100,000 clones in the sample, 50% to 75% were seen once. Sequenced input: PBMCs. The origin of the receptors is a woman aged 35 to 49 in good health and CMV-seropositive.

The J gene is TRBJ1-1, the V gene TRBV10-3, with TRBD1 matching 7 bases. The germline V gene encodes CDR1 ENHRY and CDR2 SYGVKD. The length of the CDR3 is 14 residues. V shed 10 bases and J 0 bases; nucleotides not matched to a gene: 8. As DNA, the CDR3 is TGTGCCACCGCCTTGGGACAGATGAACACTGAAGCTTTCTTT. Its translation is CATALGQMNTEAFF.

The chain combines TRBV11-2 with TRBJ2-4; 7 nucleotides agree with TRBD2. The CDR3 covers 14 residues. J gave up 8 bases and V 7 bases, and 11 bases lay outside the gene matches. Germline-derived CDR1 and CDR2 are SGHAT and FQNNGV. Written as DNA, the CDR3 is TGTGCCAGCACCGTACCCGGGGGGTCGCACATTCAGTACTTC. It encodes CASTVPGGSHIQYF.

This clone occurred once. The chain is built from TRBV9 and TRBJ2-1; 9 positions match TRBD2. Trimming removed 0 bases from V and 5 bases from J; junction bases left unmatched: 3. The CDR3 length is 15 residues. From germline, CDR1 is SGDLS and CDR2 YYNGEE. DNA of the CDR3: TGTGCCAGCAGCGTAGGTAGCGGGGGAGACAATGAGCAGTTCTTC. Encoded protein: CASSVGSGGDNEQFF.

The rearrangement uses TRBV18 and TRBJ2-7; D might be TRBD1 (5 bases). From germline, CDR1 is KGHSH and CDR2 LQKENI. The CDR3 runs 14 residues. Trimming left V 0 bases short and J 5 bases short, with 11 bases between. CDR3 coding DNA: TGTGCCAGCTCACCACCGTCAGGGTCCCACGAGCAGTACTTC. Its translation: CASSPPSGSHEQYF.

The chain recombines TRBV19 with TRBJ2-2, with a weak D call TRBD1 (5 bases). This CDR3 has 13 residues. CDR1 and CDR2 (germline): LNHDA, SQIVND (reference sequence). Trimming pared 4 bases from V and 2 bases from J, leaving 5 bases between. The CDR3 region is CASSRTNTGELFF. The CDR3 nucleotides are TGTGCCAGTAGTAGGACAAACACCGGGGAGCTGTTTTTT.

This chain joins TRBV5-8 and TRBJ2-1; D is possibly TRBD2 (6 bases). The CDR3 extends over 14 amino acids. Trimming took 4 bases from V and 4 from J, leaving 12 bases between them. The V gene's germline CDR1 is SGHTS and CDR2 YDEGEE. CDR3: CASSDGTVYNEQFF. Here the CDR3 DNA reads TGTGCCAGCAGCGACGGGACTGTATACAATGAGCAGTTCTTC.

The genes are TRBV19 and TRBJ1-6; TRBD1 matches 7 bases. V shed 9 bases and J 10 bases; nucleotides not matched to a gene: 9. Germline loops: CDR1 LNHDA, CDR2 SQIVND (reference sequence). The CDR3 totals 13 residues. The DNA of the CDR3 is TGTGCCAGCTCCGGGACAGTCGGATCACCCCTCCACTTT. Its translation is CASSGTVGSPLHF.

The rearrangement joins TRBV10-3 to TRBJ1-2; D remains unclear. Germline V CDR1 and CDR2: ENHRY, SYGVKD. The CDR3 runs 13 residues. Trimming removed 0 bases at V and 8 bases at J, with 10 bases between. The CDR3 is CAISESTPVGYTF. In DNA, the CDR3 is TGTGCCATCAGTGAGTCGACTCCAGTAGGCTACACCTTC.

The chain is built from TRBV5-1 and TRBJ1-1; TRBD1 agrees at 7 bases. CDR1 and CDR2 from the germline V gene are SGHRS and YFSETQ. The trim removed 0 bases at V and 10 bases at J, leaving 9 bases unmatched. The CDR3 spans 14 residues. CDR3 in amino acids: CASSLETGARVAFF. In DNA form, the CDR3 reads TGCGCCAGCAGCTTGGAAACAGGGGCTAGGGTAGCTTTCTTT.

The chain joins TRBV10-1 to TRBJ2-1; 14 bases match TRBD2. The CDR3 has 13 amino acids. Trimming at V came to 10 bases and at J to 9 bases, leaving 5 bases not matched to a gene. Germline CDR1 reads WNHNN; CDR2 reads SYGVQD (reference sequence). The CDR3 spells CATGTSGSPEQFF. CDR3 nucleotide sequence: TGCGCCACAGGGACTAGCGGGAGCCCTGAGCAGTTCTTC.

The gene calls are TRBV18 and TRBJ2-2; 8 bases are a match to TRBD1. CDR1 and CDR2 (germline): KGHSH, LQKENI. This CDR3 has 16 amino acids. After removal of 1 base from V and 4 bases from J, the junction contained 5 bases not matched to a gene. This chain's CDR3 is CASSPLGQGVTGELFF. Written as DNA, the CDR3 is TGTGCCAGCTCACCACTAGGACAGGGAGTCACCGGGGAGCTGTTTTTT.

Concerning this clone itself: The junction departs from the called germline gene at one end, perhaps through a read error. The rearrangement joins TRBV5-6 to TRBJ1-2, with TRBD1 matching 11 bases. The CDR3 is 13 amino acids. In germline, CDR1 is SGHDT, CDR2 YYEEEE. The CDR3 is CASRRDRGYGYPF. For the CDR3, the DNA is TGTGCCAGCAGGCGGGACAGGGGGTATGGCTACCCCTTC.

The chain couples TRBV19 to TRBJ1-5; 10 bases fit TRBD1. The trim removed 3 bases at V and 4 bases at J, leaving 3 bases unmatched. The CDR3 runs to 15 residues. Per the germline V gene, CDR1 is LNHDA and CDR2 is SQIVND (reference sequence). Written as DNA, the CDR3 is TGTGCCAGTAGTATGCAGGGACAGGGGAATCAGCCCCAGCATTTT. Amino acid sequence: CASSMQGQGNQPQHF.

This clone appeared a few times. The genes are TRBV5-7 and TRBJ1-2, with 9 bases that match TRBD1. TRBV5-7 is reported as an ORF; its role is uncertain. J lost 0 bases, V lost 4 bases, and 7 bases had no gene match. The CDR3 is 16 amino acids. This CDR3 reads CASSGGGQGANYGYTF. CDR3 sequence (DNA): TGTGCCAGCAGCGGGGGGGGACAGGGCGCTAACTATGGCTACACCTTC.

The CDR3 loop is CASSLAQGHEQYF. The CDR3 DNA is TGCGCCAGCAGCTTGGCTCAGGGCCACGAGCAGTACTTC. V usage is TRBV5-1 and J usage is TRBJ2-7; TRBD1 is a possible D gene (5 bases). Trimming took off 0 bases at V and 5 bases at J, with 9 bases between the two ends. The length of the CDR3 is 13 residues. The germline V gene encodes CDR1 SGHRS and CDR2 YFSETQ.

This clone was seen only a few times. The chain has TRBV5-4 and TRBJ2-3, with TRBD2 identical over 8 bases. The V gene end was trimmed by 0 bases and the J gene end by 4 bases; junction bases not matched to a gene: 4. Germline CDR1 is SGHNT and CDR2 is YYREEE (reference sequence). CDR3 length: 15 residues. This CDR3 reads CASSLAGGLSDTQYF. CDR3 nucleotide sequence: TGTGCCAGCAGCTTGGCGGGAGGGCTCTCAGATACGCAGTATTTT.

The V and J genes are TRBV9 and TRBJ2-5, with D hard to call. The V gene lost 0 bases and the J gene lost 4 bases, with 16 bases spanning the gap. This CDR3 spans 16 amino acids. Germline V CDR1 and CDR2: SGDLS, YYNGEE. Written as DNA, the CDR3 is TGTGCCAGCAGCGTAGAAGGCTCAGCTTCGGGAGAGACCCAGTACTTC. Translating it yields CASSVEGSASGETQYF.

This clone was detected only once. The chain carries TRBV27 and TRBJ2-4; a possible D gene is TRBD2 (5 bases). V was cut by 3 bases and J by 5 bases, with 20 bases left in between. The CDR3 has 17 amino acids. Per the germline V gene, CDR1 is MNHEY and CDR2 is SMNVEV (reference sequence). CDR3 sequence reads: CASSFNWEWGGENIQYF. The CDR3 DNA sequence: TGTGCCAGCAGTTTTAATTGGGAGTGGGGTGGTGAAAACATTCAGTACTTC.

The V and J genes are TRBV11-3 and TRBJ1-1; 7 bases are a match to TRBD1. Germline V gene sequence: CDR1 SGHNT, CDR2 YENEEA. This CDR3 has 14 residues. V shed 1 base, J shed 5 bases, and the junction held 4 bases outside the gene matches. The CDR3 nucleotides read TGTGCCAGCAGCTTAGGACAGGGAAAGACTGAAGCTTTCTTT. It is translated as CASSLGQGKTEAFF.

The chain joins TRBV4-2 to TRBJ2-2, with 7 bases aligning to TRBD2. Germline lookup yields CDR1 LGHNA and CDR2 YNFKEQ. J lost 6 bases, V lost 1 base, and 8 bases had no gene match. There are 16 residues in the CDR3. DNA of the CDR3: TGTGCCAGCAGCCAAGCCAGCGGGGTAGGGGCCGGGGAGCTGTTTTTT. Amino acid sequence: CASSQASGVGAGELFF.